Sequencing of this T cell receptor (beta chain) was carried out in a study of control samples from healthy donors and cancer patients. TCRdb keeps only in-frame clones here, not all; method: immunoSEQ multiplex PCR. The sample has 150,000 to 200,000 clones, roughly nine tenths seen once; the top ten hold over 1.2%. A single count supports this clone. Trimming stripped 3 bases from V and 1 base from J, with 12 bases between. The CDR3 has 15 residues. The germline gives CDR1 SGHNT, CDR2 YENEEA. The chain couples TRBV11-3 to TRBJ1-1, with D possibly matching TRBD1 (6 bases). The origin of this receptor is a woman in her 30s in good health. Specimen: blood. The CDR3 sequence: CASSLLTGSNTEAFF. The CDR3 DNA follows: TGTGCCAGCAGCTTGCTCACAGGGTCGAACACTGAAGCTTTCTTT.